This is a list of T cell receptor beta chains from one sample in a study of blood T cell repertoires in COVID-19. TCRdb's table, derived via immunoSEQ multiplex PCR, lists solely in-frame clones and lacks some. The sample lists about 270,000 clones; approximately 91% were seen once. The sequenced sample consisted of PBMCs or T cells enriched from blood (not recorded which). Source of these receptors: a woman in her thirties or forties with acute COVID-19. Both conserved end residues are part of each CDR3. Fields, in order: D gene, clone size, J gene, V gene, CDR3 DNA, CDR3 protein. The D gene is left open where the match is weak. A row's size may be missing; if present it is once, few, many or a size class.

d_call: .; clone_size: once; j_call: TRBJ1-5; v_call: TRBV2; cdr3_nt: TGTGCCAGCACCAAAGGGTCGGGGAGCAATCAGCCCCAGCATTTT; cdr3_aa: CASTKGSGSNQPQHF
d_call: TRBD1; clone_size: .; j_call: TRBJ2-7; v_call: TRBV7-9; cdr3_nt: TGTGCCAGCAGCTCAATCACCGGGACAGGTCTCGAGCAGTACTTC; cdr3_aa: CASSSITGTGLEQYF
d_call: TRBD1; clone_size: once; j_call: TRBJ1-6; v_call: TRBV30; cdr3_nt: TGTGCCTGGAGTGCAGCCCGGGTCCCAGGGGGGTCACCCCTCCACTTT; cdr3_aa: CAWSAARVPGGSPLHF
d_call: .; clone_size: .; j_call: TRBJ2-7; v_call: TRBV7-3; cdr3_nt: TGTGCCAGCAGCCCACAGAGCTCCTACGAGCAGTACTTC; cdr3_aa: CASSPQSSYEQYF
d_call: TRBD1; clone_size: .; j_call: TRBJ1-2; v_call: TRBV6-5; cdr3_nt: TGTGCCAGCAGTTACTGGACAGGGCAATATGGCTACACCTTC; cdr3_aa: CASSYWTGQYGYTF
d_call: .; clone_size: .; j_call: TRBJ1-1; v_call: TRBV9; cdr3_nt: TGTGCCAGCAGCCCCCGCGGGGGAAGGTTAAGCCCTGAAGCTTTCTTT; cdr3_aa: CASSPRGGRLSPEAFF
d_call: .; clone_size: .; j_call: TRBJ2-7; v_call: TRBV12-3/TRBV12-4; cdr3_nt: TGTGCCAGCAGTTTTAGCTTCGGCTCGCAGCAGTACTTC; cdr3_aa: CASSFSFGSQQYF
d_call: .; clone_size: .; j_call: TRBJ1-2; v_call: TRBV15; cdr3_nt: TGTGCCACCAGGGCGGGATATAACTATGGCTACACCTTC; cdr3_aa: CATRAGYNYGYTF
d_call: TRBD2; clone_size: .; j_call: TRBJ2-7; v_call: TRBV7-2; cdr3_nt: TGTGCCAGCCGACCCGGGGGGGGGCTCTCCTACGAGCAGTACTTC; cdr3_aa: CASRPGGGLSYEQYF
d_call: TRBD1; clone_size: .; j_call: TRBJ2-2; v_call: TRBV2; cdr3_nt: TGTGCCAGCAGTGAAAGGGGACAGGGCTTCAGGGAGCTGTTTTTT; cdr3_aa: CASSERGQGFRELFF
d_call: TRBD2; clone_size: .; j_call: TRBJ2-5; v_call: TRBV19; cdr3_nt: TGTGCCAGTAGTGACCGTGGGACTAGCGCTTCTGAGACCCAGTACTTC; cdr3_aa: CASSDRGTSASETQYF
d_call: .; clone_size: .; j_call: TRBJ1-3; v_call: TRBV12-3/TRBV12-4; cdr3_nt: TGTGCCAGCAGTTTCACAGGGAACACCATATATTTT; cdr3_aa: CASSFTGNTIYF
d_call: TRBD1; clone_size: .; j_call: TRBJ2-7; v_call: TRBV6-5; cdr3_nt: TGTGCCAGCAGTTACATGGCAGGGGGAGCCTACGAGCAGTACTTC; cdr3_aa: CASSYMAGGAYEQYF
d_call: TRBD1; clone_size: .; j_call: TRBJ2-7; v_call: TRBV6-5; cdr3_nt: TGTGCCAGCAGAGGTCGACAGGGGGCCTACGAGCAGTACTTC; cdr3_aa: CASRGRQGAYEQYF
d_call: TRBD1; clone_size: .; j_call: TRBJ2-2; v_call: TRBV12-5; cdr3_nt: TGTGCTAGTGGTCAAGGGACAGGTTACGGGGAGCTGTTTTTT; cdr3_aa: CASGQGTGYGELFF
d_call: .; clone_size: .; j_call: TRBJ1-3; v_call: TRBV7-2; cdr3_nt: TGTGCCAGCAGCTTAGCAGGAGGGTTTACTGGAAACACCATATATTTT; cdr3_aa: CASSLAGGFTGNTIYF
d_call: TRBD1; clone_size: .; j_call: TRBJ2-2; v_call: TRBV18; cdr3_nt: TGTGCCAGCTCGAGGGACAGCGGCACCGGGGAGCTGTTTTTT; cdr3_aa: CASSRDSGTGELFF
d_call: .; clone_size: few; j_call: TRBJ2-3; v_call: TRBV27; cdr3_nt: TGTGCCAGCAGTGCCGCCGCACCGACAGGTTCTAGCACAGATACGCAGTATTTT; cdr3_aa: CASSAAAPTGSSTDTQYF
d_call: TRBD1; clone_size: .; j_call: TRBJ1-1; v_call: TRBV5-4; cdr3_nt: TGTGCCAGCAGCTTGGACAGGGGTTCCCGCACTGAAGCTTTCTTT; cdr3_aa: CASSLDRGSRTEAFF
d_call: .; clone_size: .; j_call: TRBJ2-7; v_call: TRBV30; cdr3_nt: TGTGCCTGGAGTGTAAGAGCGTTAGGGGGAGGGCACTACGAGCAGTACTTC; cdr3_aa: CAWSVRALGGGHYEQYF
d_call: .; clone_size: .; j_call: TRBJ1-3; v_call: TRBV3-1/TRBV3-2; cdr3_nt: TGTGCCAGCAGCCAAGAGGAGTCTATCTCTGGAAACACCATATATTTT; cdr3_aa: CASSQEESISGNTIYF
d_call: .; clone_size: .; j_call: TRBJ2-1; v_call: TRBV5-1; cdr3_nt: TGCGCCAGTTCTAGAATTGACAATGAGCAGTTCTTC; cdr3_aa: CASSRIDNEQFF
d_call: .; clone_size: .; j_call: TRBJ1-2; v_call: TRBV5-5; cdr3_nt: TGTGCCAGCAGCGTAGCCTTAGGGGTTGGCTACACCTTC; cdr3_aa: CASSVALGVGYTF
d_call: TRBD1; clone_size: .; j_call: TRBJ1-2; v_call: TRBV7-8; cdr3_nt: TGTGCCAGCAGCCTCCTAGGTATAGGACAGGGAGGAGGCTACACCTTC; cdr3_aa: CASSLLGIGQGGGYTF
d_call: TRBD1; clone_size: .; j_call: TRBJ2-5; v_call: TRBV11-2; cdr3_nt: TGTGCCAGCAGCACAACAGGGGGTGAAGAGACCCAGTACTTC; cdr3_aa: CASSTTGGEETQYF
d_call: TRBD2; clone_size: .; j_call: TRBJ2-7; v_call: TRBV24-1; cdr3_nt: TGTGCCACCAGTGATTCGACTAGCGGAAAATACGAGCAGTACTTC; cdr3_aa: CATSDSTSGKYEQYF
d_call: TRBD2; clone_size: .; j_call: TRBJ2-1; v_call: TRBV11-3; cdr3_nt: TGTGCCAGCAGCTTGACTAGCGCGTACAATGAGCAGTTCTTC; cdr3_aa: CASSLTSAYNEQFF
d_call: .; clone_size: .; j_call: TRBJ2-7; v_call: TRBV19; cdr3_nt: TGTGCCAGTAGTATGTTGGAGGCTAACTACGAGCAGTACTTC; cdr3_aa: CASSMLEANYEQYF
d_call: TRBD2; clone_size: .; j_call: TRBJ2-3; v_call: TRBV5-5; cdr3_nt: TGTGCCAGCAGCGCGCCTAGCGGAAGCACAGATACGCAGTATTTT; cdr3_aa: CASSAPSGSTDTQYF
d_call: TRBD1; clone_size: .; j_call: TRBJ1-1; v_call: TRBV2; cdr3_nt: TGTGCCAGCACTAGAACAGGGGTAGGGAACACTGAAGCTTTCTTT; cdr3_aa: CASTRTGVGNTEAFF
d_call: TRBD2; clone_size: .; j_call: TRBJ2-7; v_call: TRBV2; cdr3_nt: TGTGCCAGCAGACCCAGCGGGGGGAGCTCCTACGAGCAGTACTTC; cdr3_aa: CASRPSGGSSYEQYF
d_call: .; clone_size: .; j_call: TRBJ1-1; v_call: TRBV6-2/TRBV6-3; cdr3_nt: TGTGCCAGCAGTGCCAGGGACTACACTGAAGCTTTCTTT; cdr3_aa: CASSARDYTEAFF
d_call: .; clone_size: once; j_call: TRBJ1-2; v_call: TRBV5-6; cdr3_nt: TGTGCCAGCAGCTTAACAGCTAATAACTATGGCTACACCTTC; cdr3_aa: CASSLTANNYGYTF
d_call: TRBD1; clone_size: .; j_call: TRBJ1-4; v_call: TRBV5-1; cdr3_nt: TGCGCCAGCAGCTTGGGGACAGGAAATGAAAAACTGTTTTTT; cdr3_aa: CASSLGTGNEKLFF
d_call: TRBD2; clone_size: .; j_call: TRBJ2-5; v_call: TRBV14; cdr3_nt: TGTGCCAGCAGCCCAGGGGGACTAGCGGGGGGCCGGCGGGAGACCCAGTACTTC; cdr3_aa: CASSPGGLAGGRRETQYF
d_call: TRBD2; clone_size: once; j_call: TRBJ2-1; v_call: TRBV28; cdr3_nt: TGTGCCAGCAGTTTAAGCGGGGGGGCTGTCGATGAGCAGTTCTTC; cdr3_aa: CASSLSGGAVDEQFF